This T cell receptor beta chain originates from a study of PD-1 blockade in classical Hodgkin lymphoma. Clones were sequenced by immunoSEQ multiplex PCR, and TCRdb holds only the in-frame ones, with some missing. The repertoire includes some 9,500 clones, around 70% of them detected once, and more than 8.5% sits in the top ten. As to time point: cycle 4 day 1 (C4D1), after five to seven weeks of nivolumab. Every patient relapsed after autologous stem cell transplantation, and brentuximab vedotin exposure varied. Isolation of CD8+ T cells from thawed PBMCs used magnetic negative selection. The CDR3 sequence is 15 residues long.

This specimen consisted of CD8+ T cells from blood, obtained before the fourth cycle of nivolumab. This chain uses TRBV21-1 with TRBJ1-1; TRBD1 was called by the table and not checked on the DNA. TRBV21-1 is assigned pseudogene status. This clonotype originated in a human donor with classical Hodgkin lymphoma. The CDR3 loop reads CASSKGDREIDEAFF. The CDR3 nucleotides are TGTGCCAGCAGCAAAGGCGACAGGGAAATTGATGAAGCTTTCTTT.